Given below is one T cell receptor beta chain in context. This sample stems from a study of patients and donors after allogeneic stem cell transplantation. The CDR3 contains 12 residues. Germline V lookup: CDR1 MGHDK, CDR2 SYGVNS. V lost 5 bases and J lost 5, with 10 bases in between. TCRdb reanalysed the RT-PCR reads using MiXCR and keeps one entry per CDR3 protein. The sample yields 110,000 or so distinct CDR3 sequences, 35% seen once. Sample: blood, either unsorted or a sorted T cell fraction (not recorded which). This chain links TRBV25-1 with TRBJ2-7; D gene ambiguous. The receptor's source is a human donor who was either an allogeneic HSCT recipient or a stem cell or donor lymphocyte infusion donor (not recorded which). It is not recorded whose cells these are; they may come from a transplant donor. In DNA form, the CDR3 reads TGTGCCAGCAGTAATCTACTCCACGAGCAGTACTTC. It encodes CASSNLLHEQYF.